This T cell receptor beta chain was captured by sequencing in a study of T cells expressing NK-cell markers. Study-wide context: According to the study, TCR beta repertoires originated from sorted CD3+CD56+NKG2C+, CD3+CD56+NKG2C- and CD3+CD56-NKG2C+ T cells. Most of the eight sequenced donors tested HCMV-seropositive; one tested seronegative.

With UMIs, 5'RACE template switching was used to make TCR beta cDNA. TCRdb reworked the 5' RACE reads into one entry per CDR3 protein, no DNA. In all, the sample yields 300,000 to 500,000 distinct CDR3 sequences. Broader study findings: The share of CD8+ T cells held by dominant NKG2C+ clonotypes was 1.0-7.0% in about 6 donors.

With respect to this clonotype: Its antigen remains unknown.

Germline CDR1 is SGHVS and CDR2 is FNYEAQ. CDR3 length: 12 residues. The TCR was taken from a woman aged 50 to 60 in good health. V is TRBV7-6 and J is TRBJ1-6. The specimen was blood T cells: a sorted CD56 or NKG2C T cell subset, CD4+ or CD8+ T cells, or bulk PBMC T cells (not recorded which). CDR3: CASSSGNSPLHF.